These 16 T cell receptor beta chains originate from one sample sequenced in a study of CD8+ T cells in alopecia areata. Scientists pooled cutaneous lymph node cells and sorted them on CD4, CD8alpha, NKG2D, NKG2ACE and other markers. The sequencing template was cDNA reverse transcribed from extracted RNA. The table came from immunoSEQ multiplex PCR; TCRdb's copy has only in-frame clones and leaves some out. This sample shows around 290,000 clones and no singletons; 1.2% rests with the ten largest. Material for sequencing was CD4+ T cells sorted from a lymph node. The receptors were sampled from a C3H/HeJ mouse with alopecia areata. The strain's MHC: H2-k.

A few counts support this clone. The listed genes are named as in mouse. In the same sample, other DNA sequences code for this CDR3. The sequenced CDR3 bases are TGCACCTGCAGTGACAGGGAC. Its protein product is CTCSDRD. The entire CDR3 protein is CTCSDRDTQYF. The chain couples TRBV1 to TRBJ2-5; TRBD1 might be the D (5 bases). The read halts 4 residues ahead of the CDR3 end, with the missing end drawn from the germline J gene. This CDR3 has 11 amino acids. Per the germline V gene, CDR1 is NSQYPW and CDR2 is LRSPGD (reference sequence).

Of note for this clone: Mouse gene names and germline throughout. The CDR3 end is not reached by the read, which stops 4 residues before it; the germline J gene fills it in. Distinct nucleotide sequences in the sample also encode this CDR3. The chain has TRBV13-2 and TRBJ2-2; 11 bases agree with TRBD2. With V trimmed by 5 bases and J by 6 bases, 0 bases remained unmatched. CDR1 is NNHNN and CDR2 is SYGAGS in the germline V gene (reference sequence). The CDR3 has 13 amino acids. This CDR3 reads CASGDWGAGQLYF. The sequenced part of the CDR3 DNA is TGTGCCAGCGGGGACTGGGGGGCCGGG.

This clone was seen a handful of times. Each gene name is a mouse one. The read ends 4 residues shy of where the CDR3 ends; the end is completed using the germline J gene. This chain links TRBV4 with TRBJ2-1, with 10 bases fitting TRBD1. This CDR3 has 14 residues. CDR1 LGHDT and CDR2 YNNKQL come from the germline V gene (reference sequence). V trimming: 5 bases; J trimming: 5 bases; junction bases outside the gene matches: 3. The CDR3 reads CASSLGTGDAEQFF. CDR3 DNA, as far as it was read: TGTGCCAGCAGCCTCGGGACAGGGGATGCT.

This clone was observed at least ten times. The genes are named according to mouse. Coverage ceases 4 residues before the CDR3 finishes, and the germline J gene fills in the end. This sample includes further DNA sequences coding for the same CDR3. This chain joins TRBV17 and TRBJ2-5; D may be TRBD1 (6 bases). From germline, CDR1 is MNHDT and CDR2 YYDKIL. The V end lost 2 bases, the J end lost 3 bases, and 6 bases lay between the germline ends. This CDR3 has 13 residues. CDR3 amino acids: CASSRQGQDTQYF. The DNA read from the CDR3 is TGTGCTAGCAGTAGACAGGGGCAAGAC.

This clone came up a few times. Mouse gene names and germline throughout. Read data end 4 residues before the CDR3 end; the end is taken from the germline J gene. V and J are TRBV13-3 and TRBJ2-7; D is perhaps TRBD2 (7 bases). V was pared by 7 bases and J by 3 bases, with 14 bases between. Germline loops: CDR1 NNHDY, CDR2 SYVADS. The CDR3 has 13 residues. CDR3 DNA (partial): TGTGCCAGCCGGCTTGGGGGGCGCTAT. It is translated as CASRLGGRY. Given in full, the CDR3 is CASRLGGRYEQYF.

The sample holds a few counts of this clone. The gene symbols are mouse symbols. The read gets to within 4 residues of the CDR3 end, and the germline J gene fills in the rest. The gene calls are TRBV13-3 and TRBJ2-4, with unresolved D. In germline, CDR1 is NNHDY, CDR2 SYVADS. The CDR3 consists of 12 residues. The sequenced part of the CDR3 DNA is TGTGCCAGCAGTGGACAAACAAAC. Amino acids: CASSGQTN. The whole CDR3 protein reads CASSGQTNTLYF.

In the case of this clone: Mouse gene names and germline throughout. The read is 4 residues too short to cover the CDR3 end, so that end is filled in from the germline J gene. V usage is TRBV29 and J usage is TRBJ2-5, with TRBD2 matching over 9 bases. This CDR3 comprises 14 residues. Germline CDR1 and CDR2: MSHET and SYDVDS. This chain's CDR3 is CASSESLGGDTQYF. CDR3 DNA (partial): TGTGCTAGCAGTGAGTCACTGGGGGGAGAC.

A word on this clone: Here the gene names and germline are mouse. The DNA ends 4 residues before the CDR3 does, and the rest of the CDR3 is filled in from the germline J gene. The V gene is TRBV13-2, the J gene TRBJ2-3; the match to TRBD2 covers 11 bases. Germline values: CDR1 NNHNN, CDR2 SYGAGS (reference sequence). This CDR3 is 15 amino acids long. With 6 bases clipped from V and 0 bases from J, the junction kept 3 bases outside the gene matches. Partial CDR3 DNA: TGTGCCAGCGACGGGACTGGGGGTAGTGCAGAA. Amino acid sequence: CASDGTGGSAE. The whole CDR3 protein is CASDGTGGSAETLYF.

Only a few counts were recorded for this clone. These gene names are mouse names. The read stops 4 residues short of the end of the CDR3; the missing end is completed from the germline J gene. The chain links TRBV13-3 to TRBJ2-3; 12 positions agree with TRBD1. The V segment lost 4 bases and the J segment 1 base; nucleotides outside the gene matches: 10. From germline, CDR1 is NNHDY and CDR2 SYVADS. This CDR3 is built from 18 residues. The DNA read from the CDR3 is TGTGCCAGCAGTTATGCGGGGACAGGGGGCGGTGGTGCAGAA. Protein: CASSYAGTGGGGAE. The entire CDR3 is CASSYAGTGGGGAETLYF.

On this clone: Mouse germline and gene names are used. From the germline J gene comes the end of the CDR3, since the read stops 4 residues before it. The genes are TRBV13-1 and TRBJ2-1; 10 nucleotides match TRBD2. Germline lookup yields CDR1 NSHNY and CDR2 SYGAGN. CDR3 length: 17 amino acids. V lost 0 bases to trimming and J lost 0 bases; unmatched junction nucleotides: 3. The covered CDR3 bases are TGTGCCAGCAGTGATGAAACTGGGGGGGTTAACTATGCT. Protein product: CASSDETGGVNYA. The full-length CDR3 reads as CASSDETGGVNYAEQFF.

This clone occurred many times. Mouse gene names apply. The read falls 4 residues short of the CDR3 end, and the missing part is taken from the germline J gene. The chain is built from TRBV13-1 and TRBJ2-5; 7 bases are a match to TRBD2. Trimming removed 0 bases from V and 3 bases from J; junction bases left unmatched: 1. The V gene's germline CDR1 is NSHNY and CDR2 SYGAGN. The CDR3 extends over 14 amino acids. The part of the CDR3 DNA that was read is TGTGCCAGCAGTGATGGCTGGGGGCAAGAC. Translated: CASSDGWGQD. Given in full, the CDR3 is CASSDGWGQDTQYF.

The table lists this clone with a few counts. Gene labels here are mouse ones. The sequence runs out 4 residues before the end of the CDR3; the remainder is reconstructed from the germline J gene. This chain connects TRBV13-1 to TRBJ1-1, with D maybe TRBD1 (5 bases). Trimming stripped 4 bases from V and 1 base from J, with 8 bases between. The CDR3 covers 13 residues. Per germline, CDR1 NSHNY and CDR2 SYGAGN. The CDR3: CASSPRVNTEVFF. Incomplete CDR3 DNA: TGTGCCAGCAGTCCCAGGGTAAACACA.

This clone was detected many times. Mouse gene names and germline throughout. The CDR3 bases that were read are TGTGCTAGCAGTCCTTACTGGACCGGG. It is translated as CASSPYWTG. The full CDR3 sequence reads CASSPYWTGQLYF. The chain couples TRBV17 to TRBJ2-2, with a possible D match to TRBD2 (5 bases). Read data end 4 residues before the CDR3 end; the end is taken from the germline J gene. This CDR3 comprises 13 residues. Looked up from germline, CDR1 is MNHDT and CDR2 is YYDKIL. Between the trimmed V and J ends, which lost 5 bases and 5 bases, there was a span of 9 bases.

Only a few counts were recorded for this clone. Here the gene names and germline are mouse. The observed sequence ends 4 residues before the CDR3 terminus, with the missing tail filled in from the germline J gene. J is TRBJ2-1 and V is TRBV13-1; D might be TRBD1 (6 bases). The CDR3 covers 13 residues. Per the germline V gene, CDR1 is NSHNY and CDR2 is SYGAGN. With 4 bases removed from V and 3 bases from J, the gap between germline ends came to 8 bases. Incomplete CDR3 DNA: TGTGCCAGCAGTTGGGACATCTATGCT. As protein: CASSWDIYA. From start to end, the CDR3 is CASSWDIYAEQFF.

This clone came up a few times. Gene names are mouse gene names. Sequencing ends 4 residues short of the CDR3 end; the germline J gene provides the rest. This chain joins TRBV31 and TRBJ1-2; D perhaps matches TRBD1 (6 bases). Germline V gene sequence: CDR1 GKSSPN, CDR2 SITVG. The CDR3 length is 12 residues. V lost 1 base and J lost 3, with 6 bases in between. CDR3 DNA (partial): TGTGCCTGGAGTCGACAGGACTCC. It encodes CAWSRQDS. In full, the CDR3 reads CAWSRQDSDYTF.

This clone was counted between two and nine times. Genes here carry mouse names. The read ends 4 residues before the CDR3 terminus; that terminus is restored from the germline J gene. This sample includes further DNA sequences coding for the same CDR3. The gene calls are TRBV1 and TRBJ1-1, with 7 bases matching TRBD1. The CDR3 covers 14 residues. CDR1 is NSQYPW, CDR2 LRSPGD, per germline (reference sequence). The junction had 2 bases not matched to a gene; V was cut back by 4 bases and J by 0 bases. Incomplete CDR3 DNA: TGCACCTGCAGTGTCCAGGGGGCAAACACA. This codes for CTCSVQGANT. The entire CDR3 is CTCSVQGANTEVFF. The full variable domain, its missing parts supplied by reference TRBV1 and TRBJ1-1, is VTLLEQNPRWRLVPRGQAVNLRCILKNSQYPWMSWYQQDLQKQLQWLFTLRSPGDKEVKSLPGADYLATRVTDTELRLQVANMSQGRTLYCTCSVQGANTEVFFGKGTRLTVV.